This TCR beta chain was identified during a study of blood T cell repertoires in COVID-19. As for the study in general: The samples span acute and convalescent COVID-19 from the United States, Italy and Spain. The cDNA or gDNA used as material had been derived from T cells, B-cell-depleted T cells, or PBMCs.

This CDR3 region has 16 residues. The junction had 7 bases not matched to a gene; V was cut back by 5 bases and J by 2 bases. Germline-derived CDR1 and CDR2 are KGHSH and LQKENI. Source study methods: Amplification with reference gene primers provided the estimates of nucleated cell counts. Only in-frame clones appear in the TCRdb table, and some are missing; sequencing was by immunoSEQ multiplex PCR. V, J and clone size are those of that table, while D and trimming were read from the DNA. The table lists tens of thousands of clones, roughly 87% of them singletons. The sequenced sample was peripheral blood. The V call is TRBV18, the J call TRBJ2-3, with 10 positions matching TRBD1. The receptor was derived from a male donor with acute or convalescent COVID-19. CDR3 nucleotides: TGTGCCAGCTCATCCCGGACAGGGGGAGCCACAGATACGCAGTATTTT. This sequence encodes CASSSRTGGATDTQYF.